This record covers a single T cell receptor (beta chain). The antigen it binds to is not known. No much larger clone is present one base from it, and per-base qualities are unavailable. The data were taken from a study of shared clonotypes between healthy human individuals (TCRdb year 2020). A note on the overall study: A couple of women and a few men aged 18 to 49 years were included in the cohort. Per donor, three plates each were used for CD4 naive and CD4 memory, two for CD8 naive, and one for CD8 memory. To estimate repertoire size and how much clonotypes are shared between individuals, the study performed deep sequencing of blood TCR repertoires from a few healthy adults. To increase sequencing depth and limit assay-specific biases, different laboratories used diverse techniques to prepare libraries and sequence TCR repertoires. Between about 0.85 and 9.5 billion PBMCs per donor were obtained by leukapheresis.

In the germline V gene, CDR1 corresponds to SGHRS and CDR2 to YFSETQ. V is clipped by 4 bases and J by 3 bases, and the sequence between their germline boundaries is 14 bases long. Including cysteine and phenylalanine, the CDR3 has 14 amino acids. The retained sequence is limited to the CDR3, 42 bases, with the frame set at the first base. Using the deep immunoSEQ assay, TCR CDR3 regions were amplified from genomic DNA by multiplex PCR. For each cell subset, the extracted genomic DNA was distributed evenly across all wells of several immunoSEQ 96-well plates, and each plate served as one replicate. Each replicate PCR for sorted subsets received around 0.2 ug genomic DNA, equal to about 30,000 T cell genomes. The purified libraries were quantified using a Qubit 3.0 fluorometer, sized with a Bioanalyzer 2100, and then quantified again using the KAPA Library Quantification kit. Each immunoSEQ 96-well plate was sequenced on its own single-read 150-cycle Illumina NextSeq 550 flow cell. In the source study's methods: Because the immunoSEQ output held only junctional sequences and lacked quality scores, the filtering could not match the filtering applied to full-length reads. To assign V/J genes and CDR3, sequences were annotated using PyIR, a Python wrapper for IgBLAST v1.9, with IMGT germline references. Reads with weak V/J assignments (E-value above 1e-6), missing CDR3, stop codons, out-of-frame junctions, or ambiguous translated residues were removed. A V3J clonotype was defined by an identical inferred V gene, J gene, and CDR3 amino acid sequence. Percentage overlap between repertoires was calculated by dividing the number of shared unique clonotypes by the size of the smaller repertoire. Three approaches were used to assess repertoire richness: RTK rarefaction, the Chao1 estimator, and Recon v2.1 estimates of unobserved clonotypes. For all TCRbeta clonotypes obtained by the gDNA method from a handful of donors, generation probabilities were computed with OLGA. The clones in this table, taken by TCRdb from immuneACCESS, are in-frame only. Not every clone is retained; where verified, under half of the shortfall comes from an unresolved V gene, and the cause of the rest is unknown. The V and J calls and the clone size are those of that table, but D and trimming were determined from the DNA. The sample table lists about 2.4 million clones, more than 80% of them with a count of one. The ten largest account for over 0.12% of the sample.

The donors were healthy, HIV-negative adults who had no recently reported acute infections or vaccinations. Every donor was a Caucasian adult residing in Nashville, Tennessee, USA. Magnetic negative selection was used to enrich CD4+ T cells, after which naive cells were positively selected on CD45RA and the negative fraction became the memory subset. After blood collection by leukapheresis, PBMCs were isolated using Ficoll-Histopaque density gradient centrifugation and then cryopreserved in the vapor phase of liquid nitrogen. Analytical flow cytometry was used to check the purity and quantity of every magnetically sorted T cell population. From each sorted fraction, genomic DNA was isolated and quantified by UV absorbance on a Nanodrop 2000c. Broad study findings and their caveats: Clonotypes shared by all four sorted-subset donors showed higher generation probabilities than non-shared clonotypes. Based on pairwise subsampling, the degree of clonotype sharing among donors was expected to be affected by sequencing depth. Larger estimated clonotype richness was generally found for naive subsets than for memory subsets. Incomplete sequencing was indicated by rarefaction of sorted-subset datasets, despite the large sequencing depth. Only blood was sampled, and tissue TCR repertoires likely differ from those in blood. Sharing across a few donors was observed for approximately 5% of naive CD4, 3% to 3.5% of naive CD8, 2.3% of memory CD4, and roughly 0.43% of memory CD8 clonotypes. The genetic and exposure-history diversity represented was limited by the small number of donors.

Sequenced input: naive CD4+ T cells sorted from blood. The cell subset or site label of this sample denotes: CD45RA+ positively selected. The TCR comes from a man aged 18 to 35 in good health. The chain employs TRBV5-1 and TRBJ2-7; TRBD1 is a possible D gene, resting on 6 matching bases. In nucleotides, the sequence is TGCGCCAGCAGCCCGGGCATACAGGGCTACGAGCAGTACTTC. Its coded protein is CASSPGIQGYEQYF.